This T cell receptor beta chain was observed in a study of regulatory T cells in long-lasting Graves disease. Time point here: newly diagnosed GD, antithyroid drugs for less than 3 months. PBMC-derived RNA was used for the TCR library. EDTA tubes were used for drawing around 9 milliliters of peripheral blood. A few counts support this clonotype. Sequencing libraries for TCR beta were prepared with iRepertoire HTBI primers and Arm-PCR of CDR3 regions. TCRdb used MiXCR to reprocess the multiplex PCR reads, holding one entry per CDR3 protein. The sample lists roughly 400,000 distinct CDR3 sequences; about 15% were seen once. CDR3 length: 13 amino acids. CDR1 is DFQATT, CDR2 SNEGSKA, per germline (reference sequence). The V segment lost 6 bases and the J segment 7 bases; nucleotides outside the gene matches: 11. These data also formed part of another study, on T cells in Graves' hyperthyroidism and ophthalmopathy. Turning to that study: Thyroid ultrasound, orbital computed tomography, clinical symptoms, and serum thyroxine and TRAb underpinned diagnoses.

The material sequenced was peripheral blood mononuclear cells (PBMCs), taken at new diagnosis, from a patient treated with antithyroid drugs. The TCR was taken from a woman under 30 with Graves disease. The chain is built from TRBV20-1 and TRBJ2-7, with TRBD2 identical over 8 bases. Here the CDR3 reads CSATGTRREEQYF. CDR3 DNA sequence: TGCAGTGCAACCGGGACTAGACGTGAAGAGCAGTACTTC.